This TCR beta chain was captured in a study of radiation and T cells in renal cell carcinoma. This CDR3 has 12 amino acids. V was pared by 4 bases and J by 1 base, with 3 bases between. Germline values: CDR1 MNHNS, CDR2 SASEGT. Assay used: immunoSEQ multiplex PCR; TCRdb lists only in-frame clones, some missing. In the table there are about 95,000 clones, around nine tenths of which are singletons. Time point described: baseline pretreatment blood. Stated treatment: 15 Gy SBRT to primary tumor, nephrectomy 4 weeks later. Radiation-treated patients gave blood at baseline, week 2 and week 4. This renal cell carcinoma was of the clear cell type.

The V gene is TRBV6-1, the J gene TRBJ2-3; D not resolved. This specimen consisted of blood, obtained from a patient whose treatment included radiotherapy and nephrectomy. The sequence was obtained from a man over 45 with renal cell carcinoma. The CDR3 here is CASSGGTDTQYF. CDR3 in DNA: TGTGCCAGCAGTGGGGGCACAGATACGCAGTATTTT.